Sequencing of this TCR beta chain was carried out in a study of technical replicates of blood from a few donors. Clones were read by immunoSEQ multiplex PCR, and TCRdb kept only the in-frame ones, dropping some. The table lists tens of thousands of clones, 80% to 95% of them singletons, with 0.41% in the top ten. The CDR3 consists of 12 residues. Germline-derived CDR1 and CDR2 are MNHEY and SVGAGI. Trimming removed 4 bases from V and 10 bases from J, with 11 bases in between. The V call is TRBV6-5, the J call TRBJ2-1; possible D gene TRBD2, 6 bases. Input material: T cells isolated from PBMCs. The clonotype originates from a human donor in good health. The DNA of the CDR3 is TGTGCCAGCAGTTCGGAGGGTGAGGAGCAGTTCTTC. Protein: CASSSEGEEQFF.